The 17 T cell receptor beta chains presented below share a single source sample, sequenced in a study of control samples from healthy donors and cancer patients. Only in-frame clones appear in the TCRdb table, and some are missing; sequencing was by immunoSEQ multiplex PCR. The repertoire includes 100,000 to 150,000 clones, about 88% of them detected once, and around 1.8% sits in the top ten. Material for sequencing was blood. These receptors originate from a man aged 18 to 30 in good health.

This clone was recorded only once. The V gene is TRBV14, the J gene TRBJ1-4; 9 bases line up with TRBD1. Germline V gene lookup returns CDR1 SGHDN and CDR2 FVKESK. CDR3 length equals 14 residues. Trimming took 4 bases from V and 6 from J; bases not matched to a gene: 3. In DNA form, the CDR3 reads TGTGCCAGCAGCCCTTGGGACAGGGATGAAAAACTGTTTTTT. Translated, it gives CASSPWDRDEKLFF.

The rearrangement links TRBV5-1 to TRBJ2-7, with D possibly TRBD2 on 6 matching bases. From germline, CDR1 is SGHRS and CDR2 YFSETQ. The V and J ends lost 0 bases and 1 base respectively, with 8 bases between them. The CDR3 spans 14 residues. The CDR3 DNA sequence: TGCGCCAGCAGCTTGGCAGCGGGTTCCTACGAGCAGTACTTC. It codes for CASSLAAGSYEQYF.

The CDR3 DNA follows: TGTGCCAGCAGTCTAGCGGGGAGATGGTACGAGCAGTACTTC. Protein: CASSLAGRWYEQYF. The gene calls are TRBV27 and TRBJ2-7; 9 positions agree with TRBD2. In germline, CDR1 is MNHEY, CDR2 SMNVEV (reference sequence). This CDR3 has 14 residues. The J segment lost 4 bases and the V segment lost 5 bases, leaving 6 bases of the junction unmatched.

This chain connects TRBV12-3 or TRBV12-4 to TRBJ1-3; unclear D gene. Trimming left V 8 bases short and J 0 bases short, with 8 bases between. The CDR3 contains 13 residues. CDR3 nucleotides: TGTGCCAGCCAGGCATACTCTGGAAACACCATATATTTT. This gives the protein CASQAYSGNTIYF.

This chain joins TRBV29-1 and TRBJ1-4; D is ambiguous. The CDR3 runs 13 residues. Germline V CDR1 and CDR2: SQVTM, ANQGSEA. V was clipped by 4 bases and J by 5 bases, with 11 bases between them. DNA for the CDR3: TGCAGCGTTGGGGCAGTCGTGAATGAAAAACTGTTTTTT. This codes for CSVGAVVNEKLFF. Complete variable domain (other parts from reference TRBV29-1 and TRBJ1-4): SAVISQKPSRDICQRGTSLTIQCQVDSQVTMMFWYRQQPGQSLTLIATANQGSEATYESGFVIDKFPISRPNLTFSTLTVSNMSPEDSSIYLCSVGAVVNEKLFFGSGTQLSVL.

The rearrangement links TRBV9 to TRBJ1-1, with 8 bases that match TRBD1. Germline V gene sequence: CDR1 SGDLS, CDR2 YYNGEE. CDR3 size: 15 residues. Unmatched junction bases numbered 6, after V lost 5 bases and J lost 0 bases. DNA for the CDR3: TGTGCCAGCAGTCTGAGACAGGGGATGAACACTGAAGCTTTCTTT. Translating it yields CASSLRQGMNTEAFF. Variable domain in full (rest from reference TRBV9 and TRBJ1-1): DSGVTQTPKHLITATGQRVTLRCSPRSGDLSVYWYQQSLDQGLQFLIQYYNGEERAKGNILERFSAQQFPDLHSELNLSSLELGDSALYFCASSLRQGMNTEAFFGQGTRLTVV.

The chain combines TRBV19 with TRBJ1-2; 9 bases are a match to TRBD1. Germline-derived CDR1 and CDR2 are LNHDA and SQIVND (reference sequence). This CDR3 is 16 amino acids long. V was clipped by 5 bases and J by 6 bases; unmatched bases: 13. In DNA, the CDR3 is TGTGCCAGTAGTCTCCGAAGACAGGGGGGAGTTCATGGCTACACCTTC. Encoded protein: CASSLRRQGGVHGYTF.

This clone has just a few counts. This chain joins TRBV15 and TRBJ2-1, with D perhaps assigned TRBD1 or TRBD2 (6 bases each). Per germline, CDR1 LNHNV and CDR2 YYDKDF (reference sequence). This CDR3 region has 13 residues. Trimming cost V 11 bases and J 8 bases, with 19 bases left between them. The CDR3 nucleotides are TGTGCCGCGGGACACCCCAGGCCCCATGAGCAGTTCTTC. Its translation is CAAGHPRPHEQFF.

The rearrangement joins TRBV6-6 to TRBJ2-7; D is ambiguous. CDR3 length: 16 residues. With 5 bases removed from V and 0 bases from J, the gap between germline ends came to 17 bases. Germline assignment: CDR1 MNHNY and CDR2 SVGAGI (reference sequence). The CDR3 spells CASSRKRTETSYEQYF. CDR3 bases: TGTGCCAGCAGTCGAAAGAGGACCGAAACCTCCTACGAGCAGTACTTC.

The CDR3 DNA reads as TGTGCCAGCAGTTTGTCGGGAGATTCACCCCTCCACTTT. It translates to CASSLSGDSPLHF. The chain combines TRBV11-2 with TRBJ1-6; D not certain. The V gene's germline CDR1 is SGHAT and CDR2 FQNNGV. V gave up 6 bases and J gave up 8 bases, with 11 bases separating them. The CDR3 loop spans 13 amino acids.

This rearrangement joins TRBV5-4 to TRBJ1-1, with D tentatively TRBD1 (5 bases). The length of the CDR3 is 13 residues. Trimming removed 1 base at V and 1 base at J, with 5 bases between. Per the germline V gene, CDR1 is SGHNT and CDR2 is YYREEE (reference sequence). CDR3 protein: CASSLTGNTEAFF. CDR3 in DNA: TGTGCCAGCAGCTTGACAGGGAACACTGAAGCTTTCTTT.

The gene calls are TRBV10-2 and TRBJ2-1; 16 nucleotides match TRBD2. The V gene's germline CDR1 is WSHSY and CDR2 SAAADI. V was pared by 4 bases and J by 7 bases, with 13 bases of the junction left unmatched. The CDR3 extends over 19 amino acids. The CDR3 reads CASSGKGLAGGPSRNEQFF. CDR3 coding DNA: TGCGCCAGCAGTGGGAAGGGACTAGCGGGAGGGCCCAGCAGAAATGAGCAGTTCTTC.

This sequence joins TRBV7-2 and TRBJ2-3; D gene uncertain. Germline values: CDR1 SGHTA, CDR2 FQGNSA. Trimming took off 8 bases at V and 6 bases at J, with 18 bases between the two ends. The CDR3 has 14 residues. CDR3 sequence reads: CASGPPTPADTQYF. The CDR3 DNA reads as TGTGCCAGCGGCCCCCCGACCCCAGCGGATACGCAGTATTTT. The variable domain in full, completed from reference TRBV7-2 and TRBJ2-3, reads GAGVSQSPSNKVTEKGKDVELRCDPISGHTALYWYRQSLGQGLEFLIYFQGNSAPDKSGLPSDRFSAERTGGSVSTLTIQRTQQEDSAVYLCASGPPTPADTQYFGPGTRLTVL.

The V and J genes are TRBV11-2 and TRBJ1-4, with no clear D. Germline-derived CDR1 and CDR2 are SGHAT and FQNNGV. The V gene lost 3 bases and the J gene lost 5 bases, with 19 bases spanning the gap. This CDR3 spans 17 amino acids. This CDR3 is CASSFGLVQVENEKLFF. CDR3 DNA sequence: TGTGCCAGCAGCTTCGGGTTAGTCCAGGTCGAAAATGAAAAACTGTTTTTT.

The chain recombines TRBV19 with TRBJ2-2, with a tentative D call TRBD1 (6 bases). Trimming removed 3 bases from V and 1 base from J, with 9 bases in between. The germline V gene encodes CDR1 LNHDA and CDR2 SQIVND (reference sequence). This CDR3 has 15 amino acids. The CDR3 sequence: CASSIIRGNTGELFF. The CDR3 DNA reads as TGTGCCAGTAGTATTATCAGGGGGAACACCGGGGAGCTGTTTTTT.

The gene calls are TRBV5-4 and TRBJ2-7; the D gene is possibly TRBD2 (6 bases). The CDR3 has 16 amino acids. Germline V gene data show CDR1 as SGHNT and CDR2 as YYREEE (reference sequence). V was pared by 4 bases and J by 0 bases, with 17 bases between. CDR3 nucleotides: TGTGCCAGCAGCCCCAGAAGTAGCGGAAACTCCTACGAGCAGTACTTC. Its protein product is CASSPRSSGNSYEQYF. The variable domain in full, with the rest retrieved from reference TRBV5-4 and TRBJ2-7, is ETGVTQSPTHLIKTRGQQVTLRCSSQSGHNTVSWYQQALGQGPQFIFQYYREEENGRGNFPPRFSGLQFPNYSSELNVNALELDDSALYLCASSPRSSGNSYEQYFGPGTRLTVT.

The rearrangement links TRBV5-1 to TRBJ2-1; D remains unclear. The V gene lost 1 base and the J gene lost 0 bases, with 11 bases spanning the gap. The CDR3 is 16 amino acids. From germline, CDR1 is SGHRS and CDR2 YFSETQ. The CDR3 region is CASSLRSSRSYNEQFF. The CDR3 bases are TGCGCCAGCAGCTTGCGATCGAGCCGCTCCTACAATGAGCAGTTCTTC.